This T cell receptor beta chain derives from a study of neurological immune-mediated disorders. Study findings and constraints: Private repertoires in all groups were suggested by the absence of shared CDR3 amino acid sequences among expanded clones across subjects. In HTLV-1-associated myelopathy, TCR clonal expansion was greatest, whereas multiple sclerosis had the least, falling below healthy controls.

This clonotype showed up many times. Antigen specificity is unknown. V dropped 6 bases and J dropped 4; count of bases not matched to a gene: 7. Germline-derived CDR1 and CDR2 are MNHEY and SVGAGI. This CDR3 region has 15 residues. MiXCR, applied by TCRdb to the 5' RACE reads, yields one record per CDR3 protein. The data hold tens of thousands of distinct CDR3 sequences, with around 3.5% observed a single time. 2 million unsorted PBMCs were stored in RNAlater at -80 °C before RNA extraction. Input material: PBMCs. The chain couples TRBV6-5 to TRBJ2-7, with 12 nucleotides matching TRBD2. The receptor was isolated from a woman between 50 and 59 years old with multiple sclerosis. CDR3 sequence reads: CASSPSGGAPYEQYF. The CDR3 region has the DNA TGTGCCAGCAGCCCTAGCGGGGGGGCCCCTTACGAGCAGTACTTC.